These 28 T cell receptor beta chains were all obtained from the same sample, sequenced in a study of CXCR3-negative and CXCR3-positive naive CD8 T cells. The libraries of TRB cDNA were constructed through 5' RACE using UMI labels. After re-calling the 5' RACE reads, TCRdb lists one entry per CDR3 protein, DNA absent. Its table lists about 48,000 distinct CDR3 sequences. Sequencing was carried out using memory CD8+ T cells from blood. These receptors came from a human donor in good health. Some clones in this sample may be carry-over from other donors' samples.

The chain combines TRBV29-1 with TRBJ2-7. CDR1 is SQVTM and CDR2 is ANQGSEA in the germline V gene. There are 12 residues in the CDR3. CDR3 protein: CSVDYGEHEQYF.

This chain joins TRBV7-9 and TRBJ2-1; with no DNA, the TCRdb D assignment of TRBD1 cannot be verified. CDR3 size: 14 residues. The germline V gene has CDR1 SEHNR and CDR2 FQNEAQ (reference sequence). This CDR3 is CASSLTGDGDEQFF.

The genes are TRBV2 and TRBJ2-6; the TCRdb D gene call, TRBD2, has no DNA to confirm it. The CDR3 is made up of 17 amino acids. The V gene's germline CDR1 is SNHLY and CDR2 FYNNEI. The CDR3 loop is CASSAGLLHSGANVLTF. Drawing the rest from reference TRBV2 and TRBJ2-6, the complete variable domain is EPEVTQTPSHQVTQMGQEVILRCVPISNHLYFYWYRQILGQKVEFLVSFYNNEISEKSEIFDDQFSVERPDGSNFTLKIRSTKLEDSAMYFCASSAGLLHSGANVLTFGAGSRLTVL.

This chain connects TRBV20-1 to TRBJ2-2; absent DNA, TCRdb's TRBD1 call cannot be checked. Germline lookup yields CDR1 DFQATT and CDR2 SNEGSKA (reference sequence). There are 13 residues in the CDR3. CDR3 sequence: CSASQALYGELFF.

CDR3 region: CSVEQGREWAQYF. V and J are TRBV29-1 and TRBJ2-5; without DNA, the TCRdb call of TRBD2 cannot be checked. This CDR3 comprises 13 residues. Germline values: CDR1 SQVTM, CDR2 ANQGSEA.

V gene TRBV20-1 combines with J gene TRBJ2-7. The germline V gene encodes CDR1 DFQATT and CDR2 SNEGSKA (reference sequence). The CDR3 sequence is 14 residues long. The CDR3 reads CSARVAGGPYEQYF.

The J gene is TRBJ2-7, the V gene TRBV29-1; the TCRdb call, TRBD1, lacks DNA for checking. CDR3 length: 13 amino acids. CDR1 is SQVTM, CDR2 ANQGSEA, per germline. CDR3 residues: CSVVYTGPYEQYF.

The chain links TRBV7-2 to TRBJ2-7; TCRdb indicates TRBD2, and absent DNA this call remains unverified. Germline CDR1 SGHTA, CDR2 FQGNSA. The CDR3 consists of 14 residues. This CDR3 is CASSPTSGSYEQYF.

V is TRBV5-6 and J is TRBJ2-5; absent DNA, TCRdb's TRBD1 call cannot be checked. Germline V gene data show CDR1 as SGHDT and CDR2 as YYEEEE. The CDR3 loop spans 16 amino acids. The CDR3 sequence is CASSLVSGARGETQYF.

V and J are TRBV29-1 and TRBJ1-1. Germline values: CDR1 SQVTM, CDR2 ANQGSEA. CDR3 length: 13 amino acids. Here the CDR3 reads CSVDLVDGPEAFF. The variable domain in full, completed from reference TRBV29-1 and TRBJ1-1, reads SAVISQKPSRDICQRGTSLTIQCQVDSQVTMMFWYRQQPGQSLTLIATANQGSEATYESGFVIDKFPISRPNLTFSTLTVSNMSPEDSSIYLCSVDLVDGPEAFFGQGTRLTVV.

This rearrangement joins TRBV29-1 to TRBJ2-1; as DNA is missing, the TRBD1 call by TCRdb cannot be tested. The CDR3 sequence is 13 residues long. CDR1 is SQVTM and CDR2 is ANQGSEA in the germline V gene. CDR3 protein: CSVEDRVDNEQFF.

V and J are TRBV20-1 and TRBJ1-1. The CDR3 sequence is 11 residues long. CDR1 is DFQATT, CDR2 SNEGSKA, per germline (reference sequence). The CDR3 protein is CSARAFTEAFF.

J is TRBJ1-3 and V is TRBV29-1. There are 13 residues in the CDR3. Germline V CDR1 and CDR2: SQVTM, ANQGSEA. The CDR3: CSVEAESGNTIYF.

This sequence joins TRBV23-1 and TRBJ2-1; TCRdb's D call of TRBD2 is untestable without DNA. TRBV23-1 is marked as an open reading frame, function uncertain. The CDR3 length is 15 residues. CDR3 region: CASRGLPPTINEQFF.

The chain uses TRBV7-3 and TRBJ2-1. Per the germline V gene, CDR1 is SGHTA and CDR2 is FQGTGA. The CDR3 totals 15 residues. The CDR3 here is CASSFMGTAHNEQFF.

The chain carries TRBV5-1 and TRBJ2-7. Germline assignment: CDR1 SGHRS and CDR2 YFSETQ. This CDR3 contains 13 residues. The CDR3: CASSLAASSEQYF.

The V and J genes are TRBV4-2 and TRBJ2-3; there is no DNA to check the TCRdb D call of TRBD2. There are 18 residues in the CDR3. The germline V gene has CDR1 LGHNA and CDR2 YNFKEQ. CDR3 loop: CASSQSSGLAGRADTQYF.

This chain links TRBV12-3 or TRBV12-4 with TRBJ2-1; TCRdb selects TRBD2, and the lack of DNA leaves this call unchecked. The CDR3 length is 17 residues. The chain's CDR3 is CASSKPMGGPSYNEQFF.

The J gene is TRBJ2-5, the V gene TRBV29-1; with no DNA, the TCRdb D assignment of TRBD2 cannot be verified. The germline V gene encodes CDR1 SQVTM and CDR2 ANQGSEA. The CDR3 is 13 amino acids. The CDR3 protein is CSVELGPSETQYF.

The CDR3 here is CSATRLISTDTQYF. The chain employs TRBV20-1 and TRBJ2-3; the D call from TCRdb, TRBD2, cannot be confirmed without DNA. CDR1 and CDR2 from the germline V gene are DFQATT and SNEGSKA (reference sequence). The CDR3 is 14 amino acids.

The chain recombines TRBV15 with TRBJ2-3; TCRdb reports TRBD2, a call that lacks DNA to check it against. Germline V CDR1 and CDR2: LNHNV, YYDKDF (reference sequence). The CDR3 runs to 17 residues. The CDR3 sequence: CATSRDGGGGPSDTQYF.

The CDR3 loop reads CASSPPTGPNTGELFF. The chain joins TRBV7-8 to TRBJ2-2; absent DNA, TCRdb's TRBD1 call cannot be checked. CDR3 length: 16 amino acids. Germline V gene lookup returns CDR1 SGHVS and CDR2 FQNEAQ.

This chain joins TRBV12-3 or TRBV12-4 and TRBJ2-1; TCRdb proposes TRBD2, but this gene call is untestable without DNA. This CDR3 spans 15 amino acids. This chain's CDR3 is CATKDGTSGSGVQFF.

The chain has TRBV28 and TRBJ1-3; there is no DNA to check the TCRdb D call of TRBD1. Germline V CDR1 and CDR2: MDHEN, SYDVKM. This CDR3 is built from 15 residues. The CDR3 protein is CASRLTGSGGNTIYF.

The rearrangement uses TRBV28 and TRBJ2-3. The CDR3 length is 12 residues. In germline, CDR1 is MDHEN, CDR2 SYDVKM. CDR3 in amino acids: CASSFTEDTQYF.

The J gene is TRBJ1-4, the V gene TRBV15; TCRdb proposes TRBD1, but this gene call is untestable without DNA. There are 15 residues in the CDR3. CDR1 LNHNV and CDR2 YYDKDF come from the germline V gene (reference sequence). CDR3 region: CATSREGQGGEKLFF. Using reference TRBV15 and TRBJ1-4 for the parts outside the CDR3, the full variable domain is DAMVIQNPRYQVTQFGKPVTLSCSQTLNHNVMYWYQQKSSQAPKLLFHYYDKDFNNEADTPDNFQSRRPNTSFCFLDIRSPGLGDTAMYLCATSREGQGGEKLFFGSGTQLSVL.

V gene TRBV20-1 combines with J gene TRBJ1-1; without DNA, the TCRdb call of TRBD1 cannot be checked. Germline V CDR1 and CDR2: DFQATT, SNEGSKA (reference sequence). The CDR3 has 16 residues. The CDR3 loop reads CSARDDGVRGLGEAFF.

The chain couples TRBV11-2 to TRBJ2-1; TCRdb indicates TRBD2, and absent DNA this call remains unverified. Germline V gene lookup returns CDR1 SGHAT and CDR2 FQNNGV. The CDR3 covers 17 residues. CDR3: CASSPLAGGQLGNEQFF.